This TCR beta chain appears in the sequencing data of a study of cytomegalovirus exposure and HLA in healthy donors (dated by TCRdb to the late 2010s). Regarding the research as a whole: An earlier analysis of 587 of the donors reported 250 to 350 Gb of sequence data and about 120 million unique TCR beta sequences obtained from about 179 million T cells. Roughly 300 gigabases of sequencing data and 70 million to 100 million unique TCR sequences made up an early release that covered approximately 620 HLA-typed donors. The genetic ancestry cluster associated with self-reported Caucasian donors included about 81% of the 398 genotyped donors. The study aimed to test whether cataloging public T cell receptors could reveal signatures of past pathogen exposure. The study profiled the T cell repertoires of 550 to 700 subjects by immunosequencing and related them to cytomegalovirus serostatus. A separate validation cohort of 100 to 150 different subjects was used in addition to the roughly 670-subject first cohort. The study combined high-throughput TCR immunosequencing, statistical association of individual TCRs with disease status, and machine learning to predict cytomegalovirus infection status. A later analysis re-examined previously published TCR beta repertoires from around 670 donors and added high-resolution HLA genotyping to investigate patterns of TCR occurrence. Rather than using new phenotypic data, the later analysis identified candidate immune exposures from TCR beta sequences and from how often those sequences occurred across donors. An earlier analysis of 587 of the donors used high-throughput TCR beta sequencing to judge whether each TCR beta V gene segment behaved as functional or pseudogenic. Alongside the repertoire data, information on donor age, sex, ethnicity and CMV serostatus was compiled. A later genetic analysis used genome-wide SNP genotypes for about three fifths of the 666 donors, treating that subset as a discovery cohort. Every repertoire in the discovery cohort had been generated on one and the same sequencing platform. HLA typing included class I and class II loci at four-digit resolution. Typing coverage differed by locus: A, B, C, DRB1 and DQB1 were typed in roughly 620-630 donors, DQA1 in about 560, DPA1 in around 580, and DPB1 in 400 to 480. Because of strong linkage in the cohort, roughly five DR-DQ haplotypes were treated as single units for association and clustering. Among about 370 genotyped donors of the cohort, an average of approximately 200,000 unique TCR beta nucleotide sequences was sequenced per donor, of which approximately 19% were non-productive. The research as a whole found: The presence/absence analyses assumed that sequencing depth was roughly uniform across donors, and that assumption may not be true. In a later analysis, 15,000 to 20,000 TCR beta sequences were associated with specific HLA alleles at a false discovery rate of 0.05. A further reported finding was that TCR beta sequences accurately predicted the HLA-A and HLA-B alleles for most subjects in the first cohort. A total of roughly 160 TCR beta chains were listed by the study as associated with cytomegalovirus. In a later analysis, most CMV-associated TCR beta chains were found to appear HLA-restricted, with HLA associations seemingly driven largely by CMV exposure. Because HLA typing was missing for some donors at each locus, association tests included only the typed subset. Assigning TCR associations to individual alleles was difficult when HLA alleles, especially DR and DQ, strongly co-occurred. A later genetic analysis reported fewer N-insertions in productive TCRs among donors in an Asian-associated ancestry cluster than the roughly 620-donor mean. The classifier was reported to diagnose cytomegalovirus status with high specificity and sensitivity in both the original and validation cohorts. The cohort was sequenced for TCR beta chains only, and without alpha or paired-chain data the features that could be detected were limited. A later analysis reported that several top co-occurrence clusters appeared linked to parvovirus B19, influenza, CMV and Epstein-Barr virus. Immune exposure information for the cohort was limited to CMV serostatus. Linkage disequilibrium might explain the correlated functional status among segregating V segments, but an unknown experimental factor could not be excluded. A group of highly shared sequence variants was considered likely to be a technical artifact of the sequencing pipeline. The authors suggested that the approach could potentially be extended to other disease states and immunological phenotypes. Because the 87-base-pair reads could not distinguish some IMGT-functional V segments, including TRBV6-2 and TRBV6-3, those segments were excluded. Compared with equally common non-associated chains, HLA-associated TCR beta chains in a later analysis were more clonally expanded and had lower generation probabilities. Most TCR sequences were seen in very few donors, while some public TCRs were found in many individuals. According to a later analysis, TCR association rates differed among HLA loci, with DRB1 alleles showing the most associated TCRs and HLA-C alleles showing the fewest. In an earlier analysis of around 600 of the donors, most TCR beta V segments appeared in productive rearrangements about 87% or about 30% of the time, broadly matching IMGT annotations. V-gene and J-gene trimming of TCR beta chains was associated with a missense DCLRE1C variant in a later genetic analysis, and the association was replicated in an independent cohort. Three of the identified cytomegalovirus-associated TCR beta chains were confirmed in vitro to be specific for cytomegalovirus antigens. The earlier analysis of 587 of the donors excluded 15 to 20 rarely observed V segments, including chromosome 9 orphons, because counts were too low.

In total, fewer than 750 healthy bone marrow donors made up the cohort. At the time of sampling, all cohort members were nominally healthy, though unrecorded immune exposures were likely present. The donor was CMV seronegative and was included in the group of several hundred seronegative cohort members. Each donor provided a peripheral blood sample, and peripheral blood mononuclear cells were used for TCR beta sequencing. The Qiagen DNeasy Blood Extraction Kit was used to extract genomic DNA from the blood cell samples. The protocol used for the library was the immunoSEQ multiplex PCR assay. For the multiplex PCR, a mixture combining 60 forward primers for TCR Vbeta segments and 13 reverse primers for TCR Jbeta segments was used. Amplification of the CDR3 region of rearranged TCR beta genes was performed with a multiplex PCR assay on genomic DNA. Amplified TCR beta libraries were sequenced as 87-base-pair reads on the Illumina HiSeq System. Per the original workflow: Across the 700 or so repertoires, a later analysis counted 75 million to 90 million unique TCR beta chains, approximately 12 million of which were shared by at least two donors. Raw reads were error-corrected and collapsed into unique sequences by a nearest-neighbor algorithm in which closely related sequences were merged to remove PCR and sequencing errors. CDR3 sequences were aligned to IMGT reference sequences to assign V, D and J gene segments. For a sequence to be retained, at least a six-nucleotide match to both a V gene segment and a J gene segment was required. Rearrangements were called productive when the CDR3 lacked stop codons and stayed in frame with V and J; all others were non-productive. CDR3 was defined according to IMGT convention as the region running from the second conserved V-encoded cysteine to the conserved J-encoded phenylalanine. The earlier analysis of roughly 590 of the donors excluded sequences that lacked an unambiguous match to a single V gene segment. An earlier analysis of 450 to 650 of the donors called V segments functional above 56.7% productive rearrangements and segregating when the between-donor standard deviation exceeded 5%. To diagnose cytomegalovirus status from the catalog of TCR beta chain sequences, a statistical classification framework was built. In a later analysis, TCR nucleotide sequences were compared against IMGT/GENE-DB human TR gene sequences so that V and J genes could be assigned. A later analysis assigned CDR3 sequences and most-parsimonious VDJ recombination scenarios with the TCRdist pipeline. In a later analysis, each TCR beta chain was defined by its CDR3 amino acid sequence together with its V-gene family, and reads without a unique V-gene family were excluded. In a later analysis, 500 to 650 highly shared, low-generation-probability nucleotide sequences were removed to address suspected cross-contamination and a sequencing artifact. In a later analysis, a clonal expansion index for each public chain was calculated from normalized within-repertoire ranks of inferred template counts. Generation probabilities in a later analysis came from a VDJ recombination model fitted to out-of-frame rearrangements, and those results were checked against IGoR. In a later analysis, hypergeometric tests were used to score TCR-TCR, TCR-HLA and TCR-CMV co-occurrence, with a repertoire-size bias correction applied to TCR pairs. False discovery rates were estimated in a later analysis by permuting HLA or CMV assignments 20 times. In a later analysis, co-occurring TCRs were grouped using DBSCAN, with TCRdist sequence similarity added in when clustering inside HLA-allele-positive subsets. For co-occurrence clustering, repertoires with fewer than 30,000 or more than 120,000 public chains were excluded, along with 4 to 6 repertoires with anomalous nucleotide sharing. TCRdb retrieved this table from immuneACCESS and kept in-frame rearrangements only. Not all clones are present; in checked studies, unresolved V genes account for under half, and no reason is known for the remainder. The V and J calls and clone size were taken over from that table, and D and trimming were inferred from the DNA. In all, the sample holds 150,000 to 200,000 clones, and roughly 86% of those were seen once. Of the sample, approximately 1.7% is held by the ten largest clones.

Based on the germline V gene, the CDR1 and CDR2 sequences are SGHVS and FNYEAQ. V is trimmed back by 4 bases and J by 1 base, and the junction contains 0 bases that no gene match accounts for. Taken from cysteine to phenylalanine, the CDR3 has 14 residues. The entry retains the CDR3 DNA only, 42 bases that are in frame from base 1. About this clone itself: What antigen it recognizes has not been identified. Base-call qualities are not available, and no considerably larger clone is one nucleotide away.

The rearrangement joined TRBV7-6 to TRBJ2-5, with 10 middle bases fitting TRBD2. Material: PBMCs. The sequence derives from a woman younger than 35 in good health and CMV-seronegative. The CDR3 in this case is CASSWTSGQETQYF. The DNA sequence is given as TGTGCCAGCAGCTGGACTAGCGGCCAAGAGACCCAGTACTTC. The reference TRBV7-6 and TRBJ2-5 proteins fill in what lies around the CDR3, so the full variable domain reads GAGVSQSPRYKVTKRGQDVALRCDPISGHVSLYWYRQALGQGPEFLTYFNYEAQQDKSGLPNDRFSAERPEGSISTLTIQRTEQRDSAMYRCASSWTSGQETQYFGPGTRLLVL.